The entry below gives a single TCR beta chain sequence along with its context. The antigen is undetermined. Partitioning of CD4+ cells yielded a CD45RA+ naive subset and a CD45RA-negative memory subset. The data were produced by immunoSEQ multiplex PCR, yet TCRdb's version contains in-frame clones alone and is incomplete. The top ten hold roughly 0.45% of the sample, which has 1.5 million to 1.9 million clones, around 98% seen once. Germline V gene data show CDR1 as GTSNPN and CDR2 as SVGIG (reference sequence). This CDR3 contains 14 residues. Trimming cost V 5 bases and J 0 bases, with 11 bases left between them. This sample is drawn from a study of shared clonotypes between healthy human individuals. Study context: The study used three CD4 naive, three CD4 memory, two CD8 naive and one CD8 memory plate per donor.

Overall study results and limits: At large depth, rarefaction still showed sorted-subset sequencing to be incomplete.

The clonotype comes from a man under 40 in good health. The sequenced sample consisted of naive CD4+ T cells sorted from blood. Subset denoted: CD45RA+ positively selected. V usage is TRBV30 and J usage is TRBJ1-3, with D possibly matching TRBD1 (5 bases). The CDR3 is CAWGRGGSGNTIYF. As DNA, the CDR3 is TGTGCCTGGGGCCGCGGGGGCTCTGGAAACACCATATATTTT.